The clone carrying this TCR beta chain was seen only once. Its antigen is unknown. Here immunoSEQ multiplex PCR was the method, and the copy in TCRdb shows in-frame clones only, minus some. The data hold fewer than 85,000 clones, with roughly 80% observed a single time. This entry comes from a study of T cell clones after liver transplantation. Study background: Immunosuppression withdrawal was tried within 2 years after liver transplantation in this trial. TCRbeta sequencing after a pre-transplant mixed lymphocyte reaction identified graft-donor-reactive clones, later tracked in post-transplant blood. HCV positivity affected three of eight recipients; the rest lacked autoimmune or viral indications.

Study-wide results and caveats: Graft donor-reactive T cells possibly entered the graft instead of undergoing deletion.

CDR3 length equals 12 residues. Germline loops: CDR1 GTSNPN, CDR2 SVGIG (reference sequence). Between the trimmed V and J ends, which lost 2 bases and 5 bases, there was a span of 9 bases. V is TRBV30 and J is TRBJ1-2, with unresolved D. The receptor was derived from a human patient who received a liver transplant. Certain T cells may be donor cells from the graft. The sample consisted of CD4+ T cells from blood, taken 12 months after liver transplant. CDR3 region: CAWSSQKYGYTF. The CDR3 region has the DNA TGTGCCTGGAGTTCTCAGAAATATGGCTACACCTTC. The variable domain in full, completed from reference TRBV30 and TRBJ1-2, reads SQTIHQWPATLVQPVGSPLSLECTVEGTSNPNLYWYRQAAGRGLQLLFYSVGIGQISSEVPQNLSASRPQDRQFILSSKKLLLSDSGFYLCAWSSQKYGYTFGSGTRLTVV.